Listed below are T cell receptor beta chains from one sample, sequenced in a study of OX40 agonist ivuxolimab in advanced cancers. Only in-frame clones appear in the TCRdb table, and some are missing; sequencing was by immunoSEQ multiplex PCR. Of about 40,000 clones listed, around 84% were seen once; the top ten hold around a fifth. The sequenced sample was CD4+ or CD8+ T cells sorted from blood, obtained in a trial of the OX40 agonist ivuxolimab. These receptor sequences come from an adult with an advanced solid tumor such as melanoma, head and neck, liver or kidney cancer. Both conserved end residues are part of each CDR3. Fields, in order: V gene, D gene, J gene, CDR3 protein. D genes are given only for firm matches.

TRBV4-1	.	TRBJ2-1	CASSQEGRSSYNEQFF
TRBV7-9	TRBD2	TRBJ2-1	CATPVLAGGTYNEQFF
TRBV6-6	.	TRBJ1-2	CASSTQGGMYGYTF
TRBV4-1	.	TRBJ1-3	CASSQGLPGNTIYF
TRBV19	.	TRBJ2-1	CASSISRALYNEQFF
TRBV6-5	.	TRBJ2-4	CASRAPGTTIQYF
TRBV19	.	TRBJ2-5	CASSIWETSPPRQETQYF
TRBV5-4	TRBD1	TRBJ2-2	CASSSGQGVPGELFF
TRBV20-1	.	TRBJ2-1	CSANQNNEQFF
TRBV7-2	.	TRBJ2-2	CASSSPTSWNTGELFF
TRBV4-3	.	TRBJ2-7	CASSQGAQGAYEQYF
TRBV27	.	TRBJ2-2	CASSLGAATGELFF
TRBV27	.	TRBJ2-3	CASSLSKGSDTQYF
TRBV19	TRBD1	TRBJ2-1	CASGTGTINEQFF
TRBV5-1	.	TRBJ2-7	CASSLRGSHEQYF
TRBV5-1	TRBD1	TRBJ1-1	CASSLAQGASTEAFF
TRBV9	TRBD1	TRBJ1-2	CASSRNQGAGYGYTF
TRBV28	.	TRBJ1-2	CASSGGASNYGYTF
TRBV4-3	.	TRBJ1-2	CASSQVAEYYGYTF
TRBV28	.	TRBJ2-7	CASSFSPDRTYEQYF
TRBV9	TRBD1	TRBJ1-5	CASSVTGTGQPQHF
TRBV12-5	.	TRBJ1-1	CASREGTATEAFF
TRBV19	TRBD1	TRBJ1-2	CASSLRTGWGGYTF
TRBV29-1	TRBD1	TRBJ1-2	CSVGSGTGVYGYTF
TRBV6-5	.	TRBJ1-5	CASSYRPSNQPQHF
TRBV30	TRBD1	TRBJ2-7	CATTGDTYEQYF
TRBV7-9	.	TRBJ1-3	CASSPTGNTIYF
TRBV13	TRBD1	TRBJ2-7	CASSPGQGAYEQYF
TRBV30	.	TRBJ1-1	CAWSVGVGTEAFF
TRBV4-1	TRBD1	TRBJ1-1	CASSQDPSTGAVNTEAFF
TRBV5-4	TRBD2	TRBJ2-3	CASRFGGGTDTQYF
TRBV30	.	TRBJ2-2	CAWSPGVGELFF
TRBV7-2	.	TRBJ2-7	CASSFTNLGEQYF
TRBV4-1	.	TRBJ1-3	CASSQIFSGNTIYF
TRBV27	TRBD2	TRBJ2-3	CAVADGGVLDTQYF
TRBV5-5	.	TRBJ1-6	CASSLNAWANSPLHF
TRBV6-5	.	TRBJ1-2	CASSYSTGNYGYTF
TRBV4-1	.	TRBJ2-1	CASSQDAAIAVVNEQFF
TRBV28	TRBD1	TRBJ1-5	CASRDRGGSNQPQHF
TRBV4-1	TRBD2	TRBJ2-3	CASSQDQRGDTDTQYF
TRBV19	TRBD1	TRBJ1-6	CASNYRGAGNSPLHF
TRBV28	.	TRBJ2-3	CASSLYGGASTDTQYF
TRBV5-4	TRBD1	TRBJ2-1	CASSLSRSGQGISYNEQFF
TRBV4-3	.	TRBJ1-4	CASSSGGMTNEKLFF
TRBV5-4	.	TRBJ2-6	CASGFGGGSGANVLTF
TRBV4-3	TRBD1	TRBJ1-3	CASSQDHRGSGNTIYF
TRBV30	.	TRBJ2-3	CAWSVPPRQVTDTQYF
TRBV2	.	TRBJ2-5	CASSESIQGTETQYF
TRBV11-2	TRBD2	TRBJ2-3	CASSLGGGATDTQYF
TRBV11-2	.	TRBJ2-7	CASSLVRLALDSYEQYF
TRBV9	.	TRBJ2-3	CASSVARSSITDTQYF
TRBV27	.	TRBJ1-6	CASSFGYNSPLHF
TRBV6-1	.	TRBJ1-2	CASSRDIWDGYTF
TRBV5-4	TRBD2	TRBJ2-3	CASSLLAGGVKDTQYF